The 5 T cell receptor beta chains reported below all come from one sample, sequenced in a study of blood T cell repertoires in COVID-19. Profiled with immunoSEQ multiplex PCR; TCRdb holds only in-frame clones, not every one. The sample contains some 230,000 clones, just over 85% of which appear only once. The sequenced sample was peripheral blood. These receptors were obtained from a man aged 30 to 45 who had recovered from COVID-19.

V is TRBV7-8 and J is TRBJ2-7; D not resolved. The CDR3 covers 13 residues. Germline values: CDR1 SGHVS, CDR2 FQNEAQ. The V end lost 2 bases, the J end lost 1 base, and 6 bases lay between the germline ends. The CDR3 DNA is TGTGCCAGCAGCTTACTCGGGTCCTACGAGCAGTACTTC. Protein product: CASSLLGSYEQYF.

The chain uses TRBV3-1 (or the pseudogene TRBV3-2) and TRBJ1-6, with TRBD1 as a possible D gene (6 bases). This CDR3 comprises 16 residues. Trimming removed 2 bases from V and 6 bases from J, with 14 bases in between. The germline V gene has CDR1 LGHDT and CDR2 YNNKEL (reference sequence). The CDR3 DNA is TGTGCCAGCAGCCAATACTTAACAGGGTTTAATTCACCCCTCCACTTT. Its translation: CASSQYLTGFNSPLHF.

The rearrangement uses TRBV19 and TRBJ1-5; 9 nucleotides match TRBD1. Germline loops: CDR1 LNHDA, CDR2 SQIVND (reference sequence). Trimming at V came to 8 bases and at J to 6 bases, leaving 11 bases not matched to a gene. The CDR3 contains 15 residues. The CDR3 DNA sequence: TGTGCCAGTCGAACAACAGGGGGCGAACCTCAGCCCCAGCATTTT. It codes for CASRTTGGEPQPQHF.

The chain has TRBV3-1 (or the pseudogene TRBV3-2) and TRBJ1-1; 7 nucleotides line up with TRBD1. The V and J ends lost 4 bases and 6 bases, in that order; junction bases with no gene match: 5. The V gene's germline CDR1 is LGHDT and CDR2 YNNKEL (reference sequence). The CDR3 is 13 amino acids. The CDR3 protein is CASSLAQGAEAFF. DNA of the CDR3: TGTGCCAGCAGCCTGGCGCAGGGGGCTGAAGCTTTCTTT.

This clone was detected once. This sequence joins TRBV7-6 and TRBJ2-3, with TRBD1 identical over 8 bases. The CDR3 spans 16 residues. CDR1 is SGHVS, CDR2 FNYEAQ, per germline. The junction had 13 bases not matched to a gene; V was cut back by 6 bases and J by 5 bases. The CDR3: CASRRLQGALRDTQYF. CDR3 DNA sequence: TGTGCCAGCAGACGCCTTCAGGGGGCGCTCAGAGATACGCAGTATTTT.